This T cell receptor beta chain stems from a study of beta chain features in type 1 diabetes. Study as a whole: Patients looked much like healthy donors when it came to age, gender and cell yields.

Expressed TCRB transcripts were sequenced, since all the RNA that had been isolated was reverse transcribed. For naive, central memory and regulatory T cell samples, reads averaged approximately 3.6 million. Clones were sequenced by immunoSEQ multiplex PCR, and TCRdb holds only the in-frame ones, with some missing. There are approximately 730,000 clones in the sample; 10% to 15% occur only once, and less than 0.025% lies in the top ten. Study findings and constraints: An over-representation of cells with high TCR expression could result from cDNA sequencing. For Type 1 diabetes patients, all four CD4+ subsets carried TCRB CDR3s that were moderately but significantly shorter.

V lost 3 bases and J 6 bases, leaving 6 bases between the germline ends. The CDR3 runs to 12 residues. Only a few counts were recorded for this clone. The target antigen is unknown. This receptor was obtained from a man aged 18 to 30 with type 1 diabetes. The chain combines TRBV23-1 with TRBJ1-5; D is unresolved. Being an ORF, TRBV23-1 has a function that is uncertain. The sample comprised naive CD4+ T cells from blood. In DNA form, the CDR3 reads TGCGCCAGCAGTCATTTTGGTCAGCCCCAGCATTTT. Its protein is CASSHFGQPQHF.